Sequencing of this T cell receptor (beta chain) was carried out in a study of cytomegalovirus exposure and HLA in healthy donors. Across the study: For the roughly 390 genotyped donors, 75% to 90% fell within the Caucasian-associated ancestry cluster. Findings and limits, study-wide: The only immune exposure information that was available was CMV serostatus. In a later analysis, a genetic analysis reported fewer productive-TCR N-insertions in an Asian-associated ancestry cluster than the cohort average.

PCR amplification relied on 60 Vbeta primers (plus 13 Jbeta primers). This table comes from immunoSEQ multiplex PCR, and its TCRdb copy is limited to in-frame clones, with some not included. This table holds fewer than 200,000 clones, around 80% found once. Donors counted as nominally healthy when sampled, yet unrecorded immune exposures were likely. This clone occurred a few times. Antigen unknown. Within the sample, other DNA sequences also encode this same CDR3. Sequenced material: PBMCs. The sequence was obtained from a female donor in good health and CMV-seronegative.

The CDR3: CASSPGLQETQYF. The DNA for the CDR3 is TGTGCCAGCTCACCTGGCCTCCAAGAGACCCAGTACTTC. V gene TRBV18 combines with J gene TRBJ2-5; no reliable D call. The V end was cut by 3 bases, the J end by 1 base, with 6 bases between. The germline V gene has CDR1 KGHSH and CDR2 LQKENI. The CDR3 spans 13 residues.